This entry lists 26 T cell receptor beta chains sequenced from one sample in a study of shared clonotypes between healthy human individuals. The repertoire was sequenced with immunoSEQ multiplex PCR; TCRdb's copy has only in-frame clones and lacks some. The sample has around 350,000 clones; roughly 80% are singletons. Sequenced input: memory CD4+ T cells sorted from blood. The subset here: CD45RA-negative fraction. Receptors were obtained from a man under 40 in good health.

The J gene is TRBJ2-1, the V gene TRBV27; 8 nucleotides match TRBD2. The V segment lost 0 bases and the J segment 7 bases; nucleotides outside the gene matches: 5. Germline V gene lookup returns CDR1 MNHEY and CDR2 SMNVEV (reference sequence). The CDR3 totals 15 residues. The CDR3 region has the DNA TGTGCCAGCAGTTTATCGATTTCGGGAGGGAATGAGCAGTTCTTC. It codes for CASSLSISGGNEQFF.

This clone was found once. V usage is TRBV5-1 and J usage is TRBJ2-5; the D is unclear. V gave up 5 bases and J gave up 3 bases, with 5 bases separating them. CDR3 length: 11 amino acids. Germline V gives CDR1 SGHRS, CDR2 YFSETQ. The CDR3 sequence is CASRQEETQYF. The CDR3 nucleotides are TGCGCCAGCAGGCAGGAAGAGACCCAGTACTTC.

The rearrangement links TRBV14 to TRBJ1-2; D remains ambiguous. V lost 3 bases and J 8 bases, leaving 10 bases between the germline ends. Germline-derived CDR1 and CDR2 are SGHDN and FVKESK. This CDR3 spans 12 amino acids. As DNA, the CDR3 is TGTGCCAGCAGCCACTTTTTGGACGGCTACACCTTC. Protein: CASSHFLDGYTF. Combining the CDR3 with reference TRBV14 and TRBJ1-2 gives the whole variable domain EAGVTQFPSHSVIEKGQTVTLRCDPISGHDNLYWYRRVMGKEIKFLLHFVKESKQDESGMPNNRFLAERTGGTYSTLKVQPAELEDSGVYFCASSHFLDGYTFGSGTRLTVV.

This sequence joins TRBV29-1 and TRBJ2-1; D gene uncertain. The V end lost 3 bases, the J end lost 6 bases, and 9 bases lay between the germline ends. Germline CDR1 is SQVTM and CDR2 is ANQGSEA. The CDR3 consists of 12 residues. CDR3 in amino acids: CSVDNRFNEQFF. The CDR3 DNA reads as TGCAGCGTTGACAATAGGTTCAATGAGCAGTTCTTC.

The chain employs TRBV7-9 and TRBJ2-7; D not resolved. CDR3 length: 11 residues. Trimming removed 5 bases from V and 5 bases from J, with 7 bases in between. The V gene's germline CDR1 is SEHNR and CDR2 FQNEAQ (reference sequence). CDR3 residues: CASSPTDEQYF. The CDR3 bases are TGTGCCAGCAGCCCGACTGACGAGCAGTACTTC.

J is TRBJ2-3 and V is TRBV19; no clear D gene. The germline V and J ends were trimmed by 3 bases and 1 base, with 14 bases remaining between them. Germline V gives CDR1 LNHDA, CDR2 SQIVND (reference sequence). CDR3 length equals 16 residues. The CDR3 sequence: CASSMVFRSGTDTQYF. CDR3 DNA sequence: TGTGCCAGTAGTATGGTTTTCAGATCGGGCACAGATACGCAGTATTTT.

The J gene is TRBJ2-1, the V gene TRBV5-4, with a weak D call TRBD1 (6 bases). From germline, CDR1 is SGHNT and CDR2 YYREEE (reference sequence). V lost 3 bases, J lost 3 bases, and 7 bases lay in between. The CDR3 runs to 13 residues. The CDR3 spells CASSSQGYNEQFF. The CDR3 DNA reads TGTGCCAGCAGCTCACAGGGCTACAATGAGCAGTTCTTC.

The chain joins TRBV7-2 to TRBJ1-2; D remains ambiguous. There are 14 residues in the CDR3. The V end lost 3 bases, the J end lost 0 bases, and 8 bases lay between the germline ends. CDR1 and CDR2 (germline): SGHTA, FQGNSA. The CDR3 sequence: CASSFSTANYGYTF. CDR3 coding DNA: TGTGCCAGCAGCTTTAGCACAGCTAACTATGGCTACACCTTC. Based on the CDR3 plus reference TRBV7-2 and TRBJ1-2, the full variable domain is GAGVSQSPSNKVTEKGKDVELRCDPISGHTALYWYRQSLGQGLEFLIYFQGNSAPDKSGLPSDRFSAERTGGSVSTLTIQRTQQEDSAVYLCASSFSTANYGYTFGSGTRLTVV.

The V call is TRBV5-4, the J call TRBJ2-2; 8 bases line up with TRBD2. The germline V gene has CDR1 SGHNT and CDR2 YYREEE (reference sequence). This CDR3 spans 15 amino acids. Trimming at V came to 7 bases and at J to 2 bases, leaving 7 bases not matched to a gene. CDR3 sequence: CASGSGGPNTGELFF. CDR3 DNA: TGTGCCAGCGGCTCGGGAGGGCCTAACACCGGGGAGCTGTTTTTT.

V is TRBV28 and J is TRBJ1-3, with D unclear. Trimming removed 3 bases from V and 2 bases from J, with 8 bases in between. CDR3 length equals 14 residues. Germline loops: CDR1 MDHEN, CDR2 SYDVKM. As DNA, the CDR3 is TGTGCCAGCAGTTTCAAGAGGGCTGGAAACACCATATATTTT. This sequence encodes CASSFKRAGNTIYF.

The CDR3 protein is CASTALGGNTIYF. In DNA, the CDR3 is TGTGCCAGCACGGCGCTGGGGGGAAACACCATATATTTT. The rearrangement uses TRBV6-5 and TRBJ1-3; D is ambiguous. V was clipped by 7 bases and J by 4 bases, with 11 bases between them. In germline, CDR1 is MNHEY, CDR2 SVGAGI. This CDR3 has 13 residues.

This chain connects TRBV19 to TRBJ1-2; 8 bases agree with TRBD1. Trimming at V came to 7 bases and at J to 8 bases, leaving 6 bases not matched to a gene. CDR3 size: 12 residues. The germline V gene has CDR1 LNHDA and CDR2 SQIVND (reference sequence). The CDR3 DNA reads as TGTGCCAGTACCGACAGGGGTAAGGGCTACACCTTC. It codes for CASTDRGKGYTF.

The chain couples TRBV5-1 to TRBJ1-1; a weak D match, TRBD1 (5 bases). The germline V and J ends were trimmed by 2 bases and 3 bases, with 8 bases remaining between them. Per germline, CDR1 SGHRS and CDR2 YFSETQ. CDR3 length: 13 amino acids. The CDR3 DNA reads TGCGCCAGCAGCTTTGGGGCGGACACTGAAGCTTTCTTT. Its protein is CASSFGADTEAFF.

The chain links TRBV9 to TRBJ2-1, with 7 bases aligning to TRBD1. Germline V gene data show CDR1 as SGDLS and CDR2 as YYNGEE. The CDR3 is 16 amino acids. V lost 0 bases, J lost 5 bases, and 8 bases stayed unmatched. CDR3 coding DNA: TGTGCCAGCAGCGTAGCTCCAACAGGGGACCACAATGAGCAGTTCTTC. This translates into CASSVAPTGDHNEQFF.

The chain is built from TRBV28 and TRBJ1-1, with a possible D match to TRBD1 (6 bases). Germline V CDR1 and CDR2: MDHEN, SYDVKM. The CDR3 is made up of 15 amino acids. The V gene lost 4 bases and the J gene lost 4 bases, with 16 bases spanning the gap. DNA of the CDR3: TGTGCCAGCAGTTCCGCAGACAGGACCTTCACTGAAGCTTTCTTT. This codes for CASSSADRTFTEAFF.

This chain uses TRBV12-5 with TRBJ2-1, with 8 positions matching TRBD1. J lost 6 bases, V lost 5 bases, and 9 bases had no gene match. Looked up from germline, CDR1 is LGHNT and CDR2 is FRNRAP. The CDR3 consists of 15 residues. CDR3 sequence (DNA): TGTGCTAGTGGTCCAGGGGGCTTATCTTTCAATGAGCAGTTCTTC. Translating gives CASGPGGLSFNEQFF. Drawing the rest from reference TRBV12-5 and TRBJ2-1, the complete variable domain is DARVTQTPRHKVTEMGQEVTMRCQPILGHNTVFWYRQTMMQGLELLAYFRNRAPLDDSGMPKDRFSAEMPDATLATLKIQPSEPRDSAVYFCASGPGGLSFNEQFFGPGTRLTVL.

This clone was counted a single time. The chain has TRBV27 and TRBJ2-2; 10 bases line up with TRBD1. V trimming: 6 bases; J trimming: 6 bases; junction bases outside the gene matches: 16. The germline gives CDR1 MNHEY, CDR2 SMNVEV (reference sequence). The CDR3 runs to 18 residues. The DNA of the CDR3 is TGTGCCAGCAGCCCATGGGTTGACAGGGGGCGAAGGGCCGGGGAGCTGTTTTTT. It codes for CASSPWVDRGRRAGELFF.

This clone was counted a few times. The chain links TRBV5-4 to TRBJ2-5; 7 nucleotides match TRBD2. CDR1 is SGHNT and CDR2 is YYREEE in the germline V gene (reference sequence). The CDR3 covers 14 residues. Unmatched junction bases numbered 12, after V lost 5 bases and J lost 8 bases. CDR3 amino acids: CASRAREGGDTQYF. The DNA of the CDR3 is TGTGCCAGCAGGGCGAGGGAGGGTGGGGATACCCAGTACTTC.

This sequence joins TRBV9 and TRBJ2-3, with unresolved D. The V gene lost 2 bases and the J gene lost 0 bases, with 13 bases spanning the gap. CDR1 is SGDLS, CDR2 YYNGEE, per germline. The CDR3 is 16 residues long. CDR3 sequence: CASSVLSGPSTDTQYF. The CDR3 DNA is TGTGCCAGCAGCGTCCTATCTGGTCCTAGCACAGATACGCAGTATTTT.

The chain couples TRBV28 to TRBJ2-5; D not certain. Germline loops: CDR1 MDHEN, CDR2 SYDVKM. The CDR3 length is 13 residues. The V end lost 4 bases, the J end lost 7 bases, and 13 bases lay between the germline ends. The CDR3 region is CASSSLSIATQYF. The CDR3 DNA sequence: TGTGCCAGCAGTTCGCTGAGCATAGCGACCCAGTACTTC.

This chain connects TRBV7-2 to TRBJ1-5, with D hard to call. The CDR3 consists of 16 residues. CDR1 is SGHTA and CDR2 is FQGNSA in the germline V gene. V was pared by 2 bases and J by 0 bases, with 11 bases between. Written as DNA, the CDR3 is TGTGCCAGCAGCTTATACTGGGGTAGTAGCAATCAGCCCCAGCATTTT. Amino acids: CASSLYWGSSNQPQHF.

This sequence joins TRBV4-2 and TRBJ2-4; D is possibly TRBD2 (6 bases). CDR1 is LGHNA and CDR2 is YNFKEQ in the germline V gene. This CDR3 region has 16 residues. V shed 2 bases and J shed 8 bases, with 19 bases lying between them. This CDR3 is CASSQPGTSGVDIQYF. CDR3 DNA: TGTGCCAGCAGCCAACCAGGGACTTCGGGGGTGGACATTCAGTACTTC.

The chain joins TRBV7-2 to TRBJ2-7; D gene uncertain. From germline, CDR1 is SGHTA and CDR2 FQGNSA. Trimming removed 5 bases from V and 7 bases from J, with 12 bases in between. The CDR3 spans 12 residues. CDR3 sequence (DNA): TGTGCCAGCAGCCGGACGAAACCGGAGCAGTACTTC. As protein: CASSRTKPEQYF.

This CDR3 reads CASSLPPYGYTF. The CDR3 DNA follows: TGTGCCAGCAGTTTACCGCCTTATGGCTACACCTTC. The genes are TRBV28 and TRBJ1-2; D unclear. Trimming shortened V by 2 bases and J by 5 bases, and 6 bases separated the two germline ends. The germline V gene encodes CDR1 MDHEN and CDR2 SYDVKM. This CDR3 spans 12 amino acids.

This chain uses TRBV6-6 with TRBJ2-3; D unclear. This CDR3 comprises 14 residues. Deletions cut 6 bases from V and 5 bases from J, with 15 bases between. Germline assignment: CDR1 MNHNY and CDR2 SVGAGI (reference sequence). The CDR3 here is CASRSWSYGDTQYF. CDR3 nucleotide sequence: TGTGCCAGCAGATCGTGGTCCTACGGAGATACGCAGTATTTT.

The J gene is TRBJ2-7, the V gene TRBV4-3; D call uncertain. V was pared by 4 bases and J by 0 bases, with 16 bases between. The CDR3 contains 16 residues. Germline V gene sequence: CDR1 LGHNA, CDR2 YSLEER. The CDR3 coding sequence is TGCGCCAGCAGCCGAGCCGTAGTGGGCAGCTCCTACGAGCAGTACTTC. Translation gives CASSRAVVGSSYEQYF.